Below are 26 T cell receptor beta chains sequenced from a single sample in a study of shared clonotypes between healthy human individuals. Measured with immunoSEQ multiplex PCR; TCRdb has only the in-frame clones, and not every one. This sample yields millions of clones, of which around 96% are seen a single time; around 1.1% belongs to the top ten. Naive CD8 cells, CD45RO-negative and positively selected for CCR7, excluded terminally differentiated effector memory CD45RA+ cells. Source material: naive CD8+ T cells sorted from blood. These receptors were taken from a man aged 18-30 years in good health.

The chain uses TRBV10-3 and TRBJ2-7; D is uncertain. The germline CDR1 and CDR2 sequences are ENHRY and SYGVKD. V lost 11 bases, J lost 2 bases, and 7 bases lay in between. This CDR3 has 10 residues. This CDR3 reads CASATYEQYF. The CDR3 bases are TGTGCCTCGGCCACCTACGAGCAGTACTTC.

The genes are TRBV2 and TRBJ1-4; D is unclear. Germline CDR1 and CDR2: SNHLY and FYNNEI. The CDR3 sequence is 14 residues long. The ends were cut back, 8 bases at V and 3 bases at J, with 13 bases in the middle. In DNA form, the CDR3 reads TGTGCCAGCTCGCTTCCCACTTCTAATGAAAAACTGTTTTTT. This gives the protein CASSLPTSNEKLFF.

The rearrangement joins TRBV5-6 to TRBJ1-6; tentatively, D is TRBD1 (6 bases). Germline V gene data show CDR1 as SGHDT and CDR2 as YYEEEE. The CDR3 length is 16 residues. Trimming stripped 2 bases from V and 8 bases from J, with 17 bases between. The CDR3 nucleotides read TGTGCCAGCAGCTTTACAGGGATCAGTGGTTATTCACCCCTCCACTTT. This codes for CASSFTGISGYSPLHF.

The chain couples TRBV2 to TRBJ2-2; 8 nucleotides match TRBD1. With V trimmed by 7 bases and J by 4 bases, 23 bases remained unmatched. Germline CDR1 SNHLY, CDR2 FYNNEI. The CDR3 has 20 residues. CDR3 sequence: CASTKKPGQAYHPVTGELFF. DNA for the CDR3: TGTGCCAGCACCAAAAAGCCGGGACAGGCCTACCACCCGGTCACCGGGGAGCTGTTTTTT.

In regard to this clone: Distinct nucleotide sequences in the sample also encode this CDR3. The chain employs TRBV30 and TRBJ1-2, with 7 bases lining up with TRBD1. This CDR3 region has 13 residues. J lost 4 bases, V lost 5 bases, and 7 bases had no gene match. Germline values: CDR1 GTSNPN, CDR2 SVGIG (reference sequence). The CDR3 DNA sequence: TGTGCCTGGGAAGGGGGCGGCGGCTATGGCTACACCTTC. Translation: CAWEGGGGYGYTF.

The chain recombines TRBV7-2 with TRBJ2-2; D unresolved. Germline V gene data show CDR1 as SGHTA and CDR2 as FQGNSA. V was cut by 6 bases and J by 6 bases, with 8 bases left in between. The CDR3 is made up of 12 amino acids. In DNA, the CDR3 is TGTGCCAGCAGGCCATTCGCCGGGGAGCTGTTTTTT. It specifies CASRPFAGELFF.

CDR3 sequence (DNA): TGTGCCAGCAGCCTTGCGTTAGGCTACACCTTC. This codes for CASSLALGYTF. The V call is TRBV6-6, the J call TRBJ1-2; D gene uncertain. CDR1 and CDR2 (germline): MNHNY, SVGAGI (reference sequence). Trimming cost V 6 bases and J 8 bases, with 10 bases left between them. The CDR3 covers 11 residues.

Written as DNA, the CDR3 is TGTGCCAGCAGCGCCTCCACCTACCTTCAGGAGACCCAGTACTTC. Translation: CASSASTYLQETQYF. This chain uses TRBV2 with TRBJ2-5; D remains ambiguous. V lost 6 bases and J 5 bases, leaving 19 bases between the germline ends. This CDR3 spans 15 amino acids. Per the germline V gene, CDR1 is SNHLY and CDR2 is FYNNEI.

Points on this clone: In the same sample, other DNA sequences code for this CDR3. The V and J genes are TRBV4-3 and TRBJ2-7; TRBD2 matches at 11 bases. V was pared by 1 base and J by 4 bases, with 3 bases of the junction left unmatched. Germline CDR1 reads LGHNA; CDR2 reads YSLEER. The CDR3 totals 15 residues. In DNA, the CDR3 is TGCGCCAGCAGCCAAGTCCTAGCGGGAGGATACGAGCAGTACTTC. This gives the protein CASSQVLAGGYEQYF.

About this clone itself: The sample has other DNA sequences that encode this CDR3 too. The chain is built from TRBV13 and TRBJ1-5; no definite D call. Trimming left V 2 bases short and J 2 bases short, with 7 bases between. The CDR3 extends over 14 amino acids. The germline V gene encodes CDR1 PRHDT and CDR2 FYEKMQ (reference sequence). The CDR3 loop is CASSLKGGNQPQHF. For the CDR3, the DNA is TGTGCCAGCAGCTTAAAAGGCGGCAATCAGCCCCAGCATTTT. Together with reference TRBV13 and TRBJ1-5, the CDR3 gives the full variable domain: AAGVIQSPRHLIKEKRETATLKCYPIPRHDTVYWYQQGPGQDPQFLISFYEKMQSDKGSIPDRFSAQQFSDYHSELNMSSLELGDSALYFCASSLKGGNQPQHFGDGTRLSIL.

DNA of the CDR3: TGCGCCAGCAGCCAAGTTCCCCAAGGCCTAGCGGCCCCAACCGGGGAGCTGTTTTTT. Protein sequence: CASSQVPQGLAAPTGELFF. The V and J genes are TRBV4-1 and TRBJ2-2; 7 bases match TRBD2. Germline trimming cut 1 base from V and 5 bases from J; bases unmatched to any gene: 16. Looked up from germline, CDR1 is MGHRA and CDR2 is YSYEKL. The CDR3 runs 19 residues.

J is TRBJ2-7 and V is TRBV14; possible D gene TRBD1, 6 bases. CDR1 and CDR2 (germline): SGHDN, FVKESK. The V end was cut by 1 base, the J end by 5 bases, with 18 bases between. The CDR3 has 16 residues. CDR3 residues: CASSQGELAQGNEQYF. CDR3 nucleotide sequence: TGTGCCAGCAGCCAAGGAGAGCTTGCCCAGGGGAACGAGCAGTACTTC.

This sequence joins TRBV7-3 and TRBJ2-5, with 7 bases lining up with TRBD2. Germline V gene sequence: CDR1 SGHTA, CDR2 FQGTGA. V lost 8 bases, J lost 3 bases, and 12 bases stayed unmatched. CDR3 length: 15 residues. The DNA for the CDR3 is TGTGCCAGCTCGGCCGGGGCCAGCGGGGAAGAGACCCAGTACTTC. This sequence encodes CASSAGASGEETQYF.

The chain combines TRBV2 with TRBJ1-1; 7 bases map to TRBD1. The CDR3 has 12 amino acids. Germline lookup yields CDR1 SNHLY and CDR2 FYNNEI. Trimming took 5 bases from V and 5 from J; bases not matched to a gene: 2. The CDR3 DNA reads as TGTGCCAGCAGTTTGACAGGGACTGAAGCTTTCTTT. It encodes CASSLTGTEAFF.

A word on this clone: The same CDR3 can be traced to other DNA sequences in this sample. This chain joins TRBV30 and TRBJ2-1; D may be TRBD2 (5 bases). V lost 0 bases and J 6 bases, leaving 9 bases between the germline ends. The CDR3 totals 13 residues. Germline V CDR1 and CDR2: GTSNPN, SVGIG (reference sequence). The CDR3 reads CAWSVLVGNEQFF. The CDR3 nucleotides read TGTGCCTGGAGTGTACTAGTCGGCAATGAGCAGTTCTTC.

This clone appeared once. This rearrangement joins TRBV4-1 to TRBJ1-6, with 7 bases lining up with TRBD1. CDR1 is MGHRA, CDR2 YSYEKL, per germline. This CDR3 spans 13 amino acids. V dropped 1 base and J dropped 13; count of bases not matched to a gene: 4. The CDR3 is CASSQAQGVPLHF. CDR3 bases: TGCGCCAGCAGCCAAGCCCAGGGGGTTCCCCTCCACTTT.

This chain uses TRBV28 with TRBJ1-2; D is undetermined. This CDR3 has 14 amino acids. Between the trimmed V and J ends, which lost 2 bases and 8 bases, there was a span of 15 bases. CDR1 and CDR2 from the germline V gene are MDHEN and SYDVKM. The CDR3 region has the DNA TGTGCCAGCAGTTTAGGCGGCGGGCTTGGCGGCTACACCTTC. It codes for CASSLGGGLGGYTF.

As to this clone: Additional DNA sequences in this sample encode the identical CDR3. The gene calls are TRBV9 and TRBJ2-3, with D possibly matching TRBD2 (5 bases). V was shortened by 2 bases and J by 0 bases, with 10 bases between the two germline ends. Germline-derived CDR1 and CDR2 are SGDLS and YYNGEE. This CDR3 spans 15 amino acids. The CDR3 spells CASSVEGISTDTQYF. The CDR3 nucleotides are TGTGCCAGCAGCGTCGAGGGCATAAGCACAGATACGCAGTATTTT.

CDR3 sequence: CAWSPPWTGVLREQYF. CDR3 bases: TGTGCCTGGAGTCCACCTTGGACAGGGGTCCTACGAGAGCAGTACTTC. The genes are TRBV30 and TRBJ2-7; 9 positions match TRBD1. CDR1 is GTSNPN and CDR2 is SVGIG in the germline V gene (reference sequence). Unmatched junction bases numbered 15, after V lost 2 bases and J lost 7 bases. The CDR3 has 16 amino acids.

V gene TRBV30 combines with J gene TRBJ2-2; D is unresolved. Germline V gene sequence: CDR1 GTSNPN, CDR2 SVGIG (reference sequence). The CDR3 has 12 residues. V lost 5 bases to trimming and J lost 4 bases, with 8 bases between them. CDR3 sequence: CAWGGGTGELFF. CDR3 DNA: TGTGCCTGGGGCGGCGGCACCGGGGAGCTGTTTTTT.

The CDR3 sequence is CASSSDAVVDTQYF. CDR3 sequence (DNA): TGTGCCAGCAGTTCAGACGCTGTGGTAGATACGCAGTATTTT. The chain joins TRBV7-9 to TRBJ2-3; D remains ambiguous. V was pared by 6 bases and J by 5 bases, with 15 bases between. The CDR3 is 14 residues long. CDR1 and CDR2 (germline): SEHNR, FQNEAQ (reference sequence).

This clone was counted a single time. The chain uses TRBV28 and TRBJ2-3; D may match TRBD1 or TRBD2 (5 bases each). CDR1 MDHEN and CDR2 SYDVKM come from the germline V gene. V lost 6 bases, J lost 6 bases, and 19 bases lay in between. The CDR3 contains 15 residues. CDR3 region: CASRSGLAPRDTQYF. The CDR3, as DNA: TGTGCCAGCAGGTCGGGGCTCGCGCCCAGGGATACGCAGTATTTT.

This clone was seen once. CDR3 bases: TGCGCCAGCAGCCAAGACGCAGGGGGTAACCTCTACGAGCAGTACTTC. Protein sequence: CASSQDAGGNLYEQYF. The chain uses TRBV4-3 and TRBJ2-7; TRBD1 agrees at 7 bases. V lost 0 bases and J lost 3; bases outside the gene matches: 8. The CDR3 covers 16 residues. CDR1 LGHNA and CDR2 YSLEER come from the germline V gene.

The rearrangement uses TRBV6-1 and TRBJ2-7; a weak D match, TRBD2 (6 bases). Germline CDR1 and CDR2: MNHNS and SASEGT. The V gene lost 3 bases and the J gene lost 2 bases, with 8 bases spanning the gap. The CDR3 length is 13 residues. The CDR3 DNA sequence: TGTGCCAGCAGTGATTGGGGGGCCTACGAGCAGTACTTC. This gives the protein CASSDWGAYEQYF.

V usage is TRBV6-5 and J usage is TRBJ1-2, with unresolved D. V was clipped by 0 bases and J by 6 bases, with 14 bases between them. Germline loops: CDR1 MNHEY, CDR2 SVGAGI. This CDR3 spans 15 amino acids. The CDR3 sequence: CASSYSETPSDGYTF. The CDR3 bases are TGTGCCAGCAGTTACTCCGAGACACCGTCGGATGGCTACACCTTC.

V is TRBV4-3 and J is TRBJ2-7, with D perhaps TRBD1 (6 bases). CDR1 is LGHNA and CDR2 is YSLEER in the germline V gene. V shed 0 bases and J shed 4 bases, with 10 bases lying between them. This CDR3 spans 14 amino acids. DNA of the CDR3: TGCGCCAGCAGCCAAGAGGAGACAGGTTACGAGCAGTACTTC. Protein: CASSQEETGYEQYF.